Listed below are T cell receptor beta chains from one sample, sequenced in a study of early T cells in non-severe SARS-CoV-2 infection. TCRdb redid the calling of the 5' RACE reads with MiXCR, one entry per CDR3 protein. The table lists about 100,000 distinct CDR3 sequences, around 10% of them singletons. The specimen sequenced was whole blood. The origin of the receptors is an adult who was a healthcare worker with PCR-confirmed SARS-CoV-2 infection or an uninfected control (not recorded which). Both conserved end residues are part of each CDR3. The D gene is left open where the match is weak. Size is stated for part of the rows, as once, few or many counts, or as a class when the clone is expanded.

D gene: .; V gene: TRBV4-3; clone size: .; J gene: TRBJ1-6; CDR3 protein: CASSQDWSSYNSPLHF; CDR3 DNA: TGCGCCAGCAGCCAAGATTGGAGCTCCTATAATTCACCCCTCCACTTT
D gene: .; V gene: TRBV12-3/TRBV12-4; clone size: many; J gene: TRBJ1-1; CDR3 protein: CASSFSMRSEAFF; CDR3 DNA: TGTGCCAGCAGCTTCTCAATGCGTAGTGAAGCTTTCTTT
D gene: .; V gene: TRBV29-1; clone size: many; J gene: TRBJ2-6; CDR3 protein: CSVSLSGANVLTF; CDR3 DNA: TGCAGCGTAAGCCTCTCTGGGGCCAACGTCCTGACTTTC
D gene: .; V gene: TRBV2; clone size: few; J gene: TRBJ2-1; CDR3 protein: CASSEMGEQFF; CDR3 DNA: TGTGCCAGCAGTGAAATGGGGGAGCAGTTCTTC
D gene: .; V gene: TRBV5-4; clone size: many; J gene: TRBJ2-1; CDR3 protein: CASSPFDSYNEQFF; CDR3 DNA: TGTGCCAGCAGCCCTTTTGACTCCTACAATGAGCAGTTCTTC
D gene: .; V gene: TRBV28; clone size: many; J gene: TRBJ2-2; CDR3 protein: CASSIRDGELFF; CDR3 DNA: TGTGCCAGCAGTATCAGGGACGGGGAGCTGTTTTTT
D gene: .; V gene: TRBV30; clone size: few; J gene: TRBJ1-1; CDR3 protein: CAWETGMNTEAFF; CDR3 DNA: TGTGCCTGGGAGACAGGCATGAACACTGAAGCTTTCTTT
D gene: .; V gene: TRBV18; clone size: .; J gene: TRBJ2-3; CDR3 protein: CASSPQHDTQYF; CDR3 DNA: TGTGCCAGCTCACCACAACATGATACGCAGTATTTT
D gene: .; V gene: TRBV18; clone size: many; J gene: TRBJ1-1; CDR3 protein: CASSPRTHGREDTEAFF; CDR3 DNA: TGTGCCAGCTCACCTCGAACCCACGGACGGGAAGACACTGAAGCTTTCTTT
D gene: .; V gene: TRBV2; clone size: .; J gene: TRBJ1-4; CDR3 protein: CASRGQTANEKLFF; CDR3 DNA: TGTGCCAGCAGGGGACAAACAGCTAATGAAAAACTGTTTTTT
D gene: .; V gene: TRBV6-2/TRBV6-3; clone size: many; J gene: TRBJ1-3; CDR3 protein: CASSSLGVQPRYTIYF; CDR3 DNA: TGTGCCAGTTCTTCGTTGGGGGTCCAACCGAGATACACTATATATTTT
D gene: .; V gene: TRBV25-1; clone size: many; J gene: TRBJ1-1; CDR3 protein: CASSVDSDTEAFF; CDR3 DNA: TGTGCCAGCAGTGTCGACAGCGACACTGAAGCTTTCTTT
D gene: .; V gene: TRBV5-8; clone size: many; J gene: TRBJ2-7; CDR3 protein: CASSPGGPGEQYF; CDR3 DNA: TGTGCCAGCAGCCCCGGTGGTCCAGGCGAGCAGTACTTC
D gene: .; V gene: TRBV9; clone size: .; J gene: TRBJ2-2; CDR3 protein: CASSRDFYTGELFF; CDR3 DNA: TGTGCCAGCAGCAGGGACTTCTACACCGGGGAGCTGTTTTTT
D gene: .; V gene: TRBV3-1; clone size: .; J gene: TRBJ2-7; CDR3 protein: CASSQMAGTYEQYF; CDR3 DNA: TGTGCCAGCAGCCAGATGGCCGGGACCTACGAGCAGTACTTC
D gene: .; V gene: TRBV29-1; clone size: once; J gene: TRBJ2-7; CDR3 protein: CSARTASSYEQYF; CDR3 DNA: TGCAGCGCCCGGACGGCAAGCTCCTACGAGCAGTACTTC